Described below is a single T cell receptor (beta chain) sequence and its context. This sample was included in a study of shared clonotypes between healthy human individuals. Replicate sorted-subset PCRs were loaded with around 220 ng DNA, about 30,000 T cell genomes. Assay: immunoSEQ multiplex PCR; the TCRdb copy retains only in-frame clones and omits some. The table shows about 960,000 clones, with 76% occurring only once. Per germline, CDR1 SGHRS and CDR2 YFSETQ. Trimming removed 2 bases from V and 6 bases from J, with 6 bases in between. The CDR3 spans 12 residues. This sequence originates from a man aged 18 to 30 in good health. Specimen: memory CD4+ T cells sorted from blood. Documented subset: CD45RA-negative fraction. The V call is TRBV5-1, the J call TRBJ1-3, with D unclear. Here the CDR3 reads CASSLPANTIYF. CDR3 bases: TGCGCCAGCAGCTTACCGGCAAACACCATATATTTT.